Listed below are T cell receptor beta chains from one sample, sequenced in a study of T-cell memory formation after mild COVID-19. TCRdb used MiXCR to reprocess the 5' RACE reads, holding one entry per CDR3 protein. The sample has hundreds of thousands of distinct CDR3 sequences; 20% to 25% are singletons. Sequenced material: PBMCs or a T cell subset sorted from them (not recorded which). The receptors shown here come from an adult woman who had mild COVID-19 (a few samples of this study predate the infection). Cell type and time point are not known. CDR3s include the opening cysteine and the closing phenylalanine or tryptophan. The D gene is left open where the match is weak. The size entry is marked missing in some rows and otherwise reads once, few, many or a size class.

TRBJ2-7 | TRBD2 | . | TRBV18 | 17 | TGTGCCAGCTCACCACGTTTAACTAGCGGGAGACCCTACGAGCAGTACTTC | CASSPRLTSGRPYEQYF
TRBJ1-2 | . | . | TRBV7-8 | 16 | TGTGCCAGCAGCTTAGGGGCTAAGGGGGCTAACTATGGCTACACCTTC | CASSLGAKGANYGYTF
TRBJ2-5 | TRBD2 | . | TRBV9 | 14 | TGTGCCAGCAGCGTAGGGACTAGCCAAGAGACCCAGTACTTC | CASSVGTSQETQYF
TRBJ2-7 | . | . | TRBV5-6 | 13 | TGTGCCAGCAGCTACAGGGATGCCTACGAGCAGTACTTC | CASSYRDAYEQYF
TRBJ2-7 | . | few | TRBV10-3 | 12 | TGTGCCATCAGTGACAGACTATACGAGCAGTACTTC | CAISDRLYEQYF
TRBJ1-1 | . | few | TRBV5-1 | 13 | TGCGCCAGCAAGGCAGGGTGGGGGACTGAAGCTTTCTTT | CASKAGWGTEAFF
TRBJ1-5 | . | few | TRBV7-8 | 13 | TGTGCCAGCAGCTTAGTCGGGCGTCAGCCCCAGCATTTT | CASSLVGRQPQHF
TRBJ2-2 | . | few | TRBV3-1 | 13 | TGTGCCAGCAGCCAAGGACTCGACGGGGAGCTGTTTTTT | CASSQGLDGELFF
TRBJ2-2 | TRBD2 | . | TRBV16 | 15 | TGTGCCAGCAGCCAAGCAGCGGGGCCCACCGGGGAGCTGTTTTTT | CASSQAAGPTGELFF
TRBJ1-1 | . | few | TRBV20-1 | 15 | TGCAGTGCTAGAGTCCGGGGACAACCGAACACTGAAGCTTTCTTT | CSARVRGQPNTEAFF
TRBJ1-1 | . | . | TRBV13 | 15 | TGTGCCAGCAGCCACGAAAAACAGGGAGACACTGAAGCTTTCTTT | CASSHEKQGDTEAFF
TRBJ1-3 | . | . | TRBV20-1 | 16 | TGCAGTGCTAGAGATCCTCTACGGTGGGATGGAAACACCATATATTTT | CSARDPLRWDGNTIYF
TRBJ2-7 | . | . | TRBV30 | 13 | TGTGCCTGGACCCGAGGGGCAACCTACGAGCAGTACTTC | CAWTRGATYEQYF
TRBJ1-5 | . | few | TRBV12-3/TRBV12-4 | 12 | TGTGCCAGCAGTTTCAGGGACCAGCCCCAGCATTTT | CASSFRDQPQHF
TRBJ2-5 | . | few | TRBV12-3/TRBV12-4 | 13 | TGTGCCAGCAGTTTAGGGGGTTCTGGGACCCAGTACTTC | CASSLGGSGTQYF
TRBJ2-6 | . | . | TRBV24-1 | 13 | TGTGCCACCTCCATGCCTGGGGCCAACGTCCTGACTTTC | CATSMPGANVLTF
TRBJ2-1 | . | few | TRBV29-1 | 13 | TGCAGCGTAAATCCACGCTCCTACAATGAGCAGTTCTTC | CSVNPRSYNEQFF
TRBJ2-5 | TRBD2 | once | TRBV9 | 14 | TGTGCCAGCAGCGCGGGACTAGACGCAAAGACCCAGTACTTC | CASSAGLDAKTQYF
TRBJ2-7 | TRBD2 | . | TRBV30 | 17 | TGTGCCTGGAGTGCCCTCCACGTCAGCGGGATTTCCTACGAGCAGTACTTC | CAWSALHVSGISYEQYF
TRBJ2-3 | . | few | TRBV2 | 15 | TGTGCCAGCAGTGATCTGAGTGGAGGCACAGATACGCAGTATTTT | CASSDLSGGTDTQYF
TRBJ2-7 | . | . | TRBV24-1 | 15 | TGTGCCACCAGTGATTTGTATGATGGTGGCTACGAGCAGTACTTC | CATSDLYDGGYEQYF
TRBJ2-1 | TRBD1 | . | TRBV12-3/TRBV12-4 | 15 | TGTGCCAGCAGTAGGACAGGGAGCAGGGGTAATGAGCAGTTCTTC | CASSRTGSRGNEQFF
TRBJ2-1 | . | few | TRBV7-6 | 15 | TGTGCCAGCAGCCATTTGGAGCTAGCTAACAATGAGCAGTTCTTC | CASSHLELANNEQFF
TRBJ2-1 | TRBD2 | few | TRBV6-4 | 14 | TGTGCCAGCAGCGGCTGGGCGGGAGAGGAAGAGCAGTTCTTC | CASSGWAGEEEQFF
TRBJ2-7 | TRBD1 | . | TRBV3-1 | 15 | TGTGCCAGCAGCCGTAAGAGACAGGGGGCCCACGAGCAGTACTTC | CASSRKRQGAHEQYF